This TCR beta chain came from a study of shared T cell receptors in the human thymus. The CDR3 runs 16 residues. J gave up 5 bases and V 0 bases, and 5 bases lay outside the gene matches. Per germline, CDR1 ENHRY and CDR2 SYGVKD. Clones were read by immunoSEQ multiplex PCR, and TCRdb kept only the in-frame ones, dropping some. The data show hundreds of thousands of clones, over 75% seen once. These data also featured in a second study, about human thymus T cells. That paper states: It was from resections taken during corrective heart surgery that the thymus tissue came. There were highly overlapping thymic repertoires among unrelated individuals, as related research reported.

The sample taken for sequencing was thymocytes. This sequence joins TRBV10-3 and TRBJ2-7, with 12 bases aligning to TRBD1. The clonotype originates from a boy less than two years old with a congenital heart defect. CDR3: CAISESGTGGPDEQYF. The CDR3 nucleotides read TGTGCCATCAGTGAGTCGGGGACAGGGGGCCCCGACGAGCAGTACTTC.